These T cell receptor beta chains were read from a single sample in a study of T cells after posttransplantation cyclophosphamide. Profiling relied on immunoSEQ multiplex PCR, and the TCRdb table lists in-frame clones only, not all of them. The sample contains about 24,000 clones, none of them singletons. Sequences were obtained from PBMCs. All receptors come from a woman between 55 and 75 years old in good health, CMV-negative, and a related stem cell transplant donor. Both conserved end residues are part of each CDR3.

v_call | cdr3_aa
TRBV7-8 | CASSFSGVRQPQHF
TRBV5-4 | CASSLGVETGTYGYTF
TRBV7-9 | CASSLDQLDTQYF
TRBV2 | CASSERGPNEKLFF
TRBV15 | CATSSAPGVSGYTF
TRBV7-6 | CASSLKAGGGTDTQYF
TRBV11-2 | CASSTGSYNSPLHF
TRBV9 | CASSVASAGELFF
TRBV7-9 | CASSQQETQYF
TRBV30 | CAWSVRGGPSSGNTIYF
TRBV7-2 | CASSLVGRGSTDTQYF
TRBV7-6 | CASSLVAWDRRSTGELFF
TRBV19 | CASSVSGGAGELFF
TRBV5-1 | CASSETGGYGYTF
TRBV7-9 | CASSSTGTGGNEQFF
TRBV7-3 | CASSSGTGGATEAFF
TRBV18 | CASSPGLAAAFYEQYF
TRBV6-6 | CASSYGQTDRHQPQHF
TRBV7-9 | CASSRDSLNQPQHF
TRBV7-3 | CASSRGGVGALYSEQYF
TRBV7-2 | CASSPGGTFGYTF
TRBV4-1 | CASSQVAASTNYGYTF
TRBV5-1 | CASSLTGTGGFSTEAFF
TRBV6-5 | CASSGTLNYGYTF
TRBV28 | CASSKLAGDRYEQYF
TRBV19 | CASSIQAGNTGELFF
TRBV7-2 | CASSFPIDLPDREEETQYF
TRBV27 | CASSLSTGLGRGTDTQYF
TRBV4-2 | CASSQDLRTPGNTIYF
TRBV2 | CASAGGPYEQYF
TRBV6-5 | CASSYRVTDTQYF
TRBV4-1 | CASSHLRTDSGDTQYF
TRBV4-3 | CASSRGQQTEQFF
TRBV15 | CATRSSGGHNEQFF
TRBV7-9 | CASSFDRASSYNSPLHF
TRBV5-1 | CASSLGPTGGKETQYF
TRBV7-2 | CASSLGSRGGYGF
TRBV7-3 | CASSRAGSTDTQYF
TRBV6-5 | CASSADTNTGELFF
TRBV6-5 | CASSYSGLSEEPQHF